A selection of T cell receptor beta chains follows, all from one sample in a study of post-analysis software for immune sequencing data. TCRdb reprocessed the PCR reads via MiXCR and lists one record per CDR3 protein. The sample gives some 800,000 distinct CDR3 sequences, under 60% of which show up once; 4.9% is in the top ten. The material sequenced was blood. Every receptor here comes from a girl aged 5 to 17 with multiple sclerosis. Each CDR3 is given with its conserved first and last residue. Fields, in order: J gene, V gene, clone size, CDR3 protein. A row's size may be missing; if present it is once, few, many or a size class.

j_call: TRBJ2-2; v_call: TRBV4-1; clone_size: few; cdr3_aa: CASSQERGGQFSGELFF
j_call: TRBJ2-1; v_call: TRBV4-3; clone_size: NA; cdr3_aa: CASSQELEDNEQFF
j_call: TRBJ2-7; v_call: TRBV5-1; clone_size: NA; cdr3_aa: CASSPTGGSSYEQYF
j_call: TRBJ2-7; v_call: TRBV5-5; clone_size: NA; cdr3_aa: CASSLEGAAREQYF
j_call: TRBJ2-3; v_call: TRBV6-5; clone_size: NA; cdr3_aa: CASRTTVNTDTQYF
j_call: TRBJ2-3; v_call: TRBV12-3/TRBV12-4; clone_size: NA; cdr3_aa: CASSPSLAGEADTQYF
j_call: TRBJ1-2; v_call: TRBV7-9; clone_size: many; cdr3_aa: CASSPGYGYTF
j_call: TRBJ2-5; v_call: TRBV7-9; clone_size: NA; cdr3_aa: CASSQRDVGFQETQYF
j_call: TRBJ1-2; v_call: TRBV30; clone_size: NA; cdr3_aa: CAWSGANYGYTF
j_call: TRBJ2-3; v_call: TRBV12-3/TRBV12-4; clone_size: NA; cdr3_aa: CASSPYRGSTDTQYF
j_call: TRBJ2-5; v_call: TRBV20-1; clone_size: NA; cdr3_aa: CSARKTGLGQETQYF
j_call: TRBJ1-4; v_call: TRBV12-3/TRBV12-4; clone_size: once; cdr3_aa: CASSVWGTTNEKLFF
j_call: TRBJ2-3; v_call: TRBV5-1; clone_size: NA; cdr3_aa: CASSWGLAGFNTDTQYF
j_call: TRBJ2-7; v_call: TRBV7-2; clone_size: NA; cdr3_aa: CASSLFLTDSGEQYF
j_call: TRBJ1-2; v_call: TRBV20-1; clone_size: few; cdr3_aa: CSARDPQGEGTYGYTF
j_call: TRBJ1-2; v_call: TRBV14; clone_size: NA; cdr3_aa: CASSHGQGWGYTF
j_call: TRBJ2-4; v_call: TRBV7-8; clone_size: NA; cdr3_aa: CASSPRRGEPEAKNIQYF
j_call: TRBJ1-2; v_call: TRBV7-2; clone_size: few; cdr3_aa: CASSQGNGYGYTF
j_call: TRBJ2-1; v_call: TRBV3-1; clone_size: few; cdr3_aa: CASGGSVEQFF
j_call: TRBJ2-1; v_call: TRBV7-2; clone_size: NA; cdr3_aa: CASSSSGSRLDEQFF
j_call: TRBJ2-4; v_call: TRBV5-5; clone_size: NA; cdr3_aa: CASSLEIQGNIQYF
j_call: TRBJ2-3; v_call: TRBV5-1; clone_size: once; cdr3_aa: CASSPSRADTQYF
j_call: TRBJ2-7; v_call: TRBV6-2/TRBV6-3; clone_size: few; cdr3_aa: CASSYKGRTGGQQYF
j_call: TRBJ2-7; v_call: TRBV10-3; clone_size: once; cdr3_aa: CAISERGYEQYF
j_call: TRBJ2-1; v_call: TRBV6-1; clone_size: NA; cdr3_aa: CASSLIGAGGNYNEQFF
j_call: TRBJ2-3; v_call: TRBV20-1; clone_size: NA; cdr3_aa: CSAPSAGGTDTQYF
j_call: TRBJ2-2; v_call: TRBV11-1; clone_size: NA; cdr3_aa: CASSPFPRGSGELFF
j_call: TRBJ1-4; v_call: TRBV12-3/TRBV12-4; clone_size: NA; cdr3_aa: CASSSGTGSEKRFF
j_call: TRBJ1-1; v_call: TRBV12-3/TRBV12-4; clone_size: few; cdr3_aa: CASSRGLMNTEAFF
j_call: TRBJ2-3; v_call: TRBV6-4; clone_size: many; cdr3_aa: CASSAGAGSTDTQYF